The source of this TCR beta chain is a study of blood T cell repertoires in COVID-19. Source study methods: The assay estimated nucleated cells by amplifying reference gene primers. Here immunoSEQ multiplex PCR was the method, and the copy in TCRdb shows in-frame clones only, minus some. The V and J calls and clone size were taken over from that table, and D and trimming were inferred from the DNA. The table shows about 260,000 clones, with over 75% occurring only once. Per the germline V gene, CDR1 is MNHEY and CDR2 is SVGEGT. CDR3 length: 14 amino acids. The V segment lost 5 bases and the J segment 2 bases; nucleotides outside the gene matches: 5.

Sequencing was performed on peripheral blood. The J gene is TRBJ2-7, the V gene TRBV6-2 or TRBV6-3; 8 bases line up with TRBD1. The clonotype comes from a human donor in a cohort sampled during active COVID-19. The CDR3 DNA reads TGTGCCAGCAGTCCGACAGGGGCAGCCTACGAGCAGTACTTC. This translates into CASSPTGAAYEQYF.